Below, 26 T cell receptor beta chains from the same sample are listed, as sequenced in a study of T cell repertoires in cytomegalovirus infection. Using its own MiXCR run on the reads, TCRdb lists one record per CDR3 protein. The table has 350,000 to 500,000 distinct CDR3 sequences, 25% to 40% seen once; the top ten hold roughly an eighth. Sequencing used PBMCs. These receptors were obtained from a human donor in good health (CMV status not recorded). Some clones in this sample may be carry-over from other donors' samples.

This clonotype was detected only a few times. The gene calls are TRBV6-1 and TRBJ2-4; D is possibly TRBD1 (6 bases). Germline V gives CDR1 MNHNS, CDR2 SASEGT. Trimming pared 7 bases from V and 2 bases from J, leaving 9 bases between. This CDR3 region has 13 residues. CDR3 protein: CASKTGTKNIQYF. CDR3 DNA sequence: TGTGCCAGCAAGACAGGAACCAAAAACATTCAGTACTTC.

This clonotype was recorded at least ten times. The chain recombines TRBV7-2 with TRBJ2-3; 8 bases are shared with TRBD2. Per germline, CDR1 SGHTA and CDR2 FQGNSA. Losses at the gene ends were 5 bases for V and 6 bases for J; bases not matched to a gene: 1. This CDR3 spans 12 amino acids. CDR3: CASSRGGDTQYF. The DNA of the CDR3 is TGTGCCAGCAGCCGGGGGGGCGATACGCAGTATTTT.

This clonotype was counted only a few times. The chain joins TRBV6-1 to TRBJ1-4, with 9 bases identical to TRBD1. V was clipped by 7 bases and J by 8 bases; unmatched bases: 5. Germline V gene data show CDR1 as MNHNS and CDR2 as SASEGT. The length of the CDR3 is 13 residues. CDR3 sequence: CASTRQGDEKLFF. Here the CDR3 DNA reads TGTGCCAGCACCCGACAGGGGGACGAAAAACTGTTTTTT.

This clonotype was observed a handful of times. This chain connects TRBV7-6 to TRBJ1-1, with D maybe TRBD1 (6 bases). CDR3 length equals 16 residues. Germline CDR1 SGHVS, CDR2 FNYEAQ. The V and J ends lost 3 bases and 2 bases respectively, with 16 bases between them. CDR3 in amino acids: CASSFSPRDTNTEAFF. Written as DNA, the CDR3 is TGTGCCAGCAGCTTCTCCCCACGGGACACCAACACTGAAGCTTTCTTT.

This chain links TRBV2 with TRBJ1-5, with D tentatively TRBD1 (6 bases). This CDR3 has 15 residues. The germline V and J ends were trimmed by 1 base and 3 bases, with 10 bases remaining between them. Germline CDR1 reads SNHLY; CDR2 reads FYNNEI. CDR3 nucleotide sequence: TGTGCCAGCAGTGAAGACAGGGTGGACAATCAGCCCCAGCATTTT. Protein product: CASSEDRVDNQPQHF.

This clonotype was detected only a few times. The chain has TRBV20-1 and TRBJ2-2; no definite D call. Trimming shortened V by 5 bases and J by 6 bases, and 7 bases separated the two germline ends. This CDR3 has 11 amino acids. Per germline, CDR1 DFQATT and CDR2 SNEGSKA (reference sequence). The CDR3 DNA reads as TGCAGTGCTCGGGTCTCCGGGGAGCTGTTTTTT. Translated: CSARVSGELFF.

The J gene is TRBJ1-6, the V gene TRBV19; D uncertain. CDR1 LNHDA and CDR2 SQIVND come from the germline V gene (reference sequence). Trimming took 5 bases from V and 7 from J, leaving 12 bases between them. This CDR3 region has 14 residues. The CDR3 loop is CASSLGSTNSPLHF. Here the CDR3 DNA reads TGTGCCAGTAGTTTGGGTTCGACCAATTCACCCCTCCACTTT. The full variable domain, in which reference TRBV19 and TRBJ1-6 provide the parts outside the CDR3, is DGGITQSPKYLFRKEGQNVTLSCEQNLNHDAMYWYRQDPGQGLRLIYYSQIVNDFQKGDIAEGYSVSREKKESFPLTVTSAQKNPTAFYLCASSLGSTNSPLHFGNGTRLTVT.

The chain couples TRBV11-2 to TRBJ2-7; D call uncertain. CDR1 is SGHAT and CDR2 is FQNNGV in the germline V gene. CDR3 size: 14 residues. Trimming removed 1 base at V and 0 bases at J, with 7 bases between. The CDR3 loop reads CASSLGDGSYEQYF. CDR3 nucleotide sequence: TGTGCCAGCAGCTTAGGTGACGGCTCCTACGAGCAGTACTTC.

The rearrangement links TRBV25-1 to TRBJ2-5, with 7 nucleotides matching TRBD2. CDR1 is MGHDK, CDR2 SYGVNS, per germline. The length of the CDR3 is 15 residues. Trimming at V came to 3 bases and at J to 0 bases, leaving 4 bases not matched to a gene. DNA of the CDR3: TGTGCCAGCAGTGAGTGGGGGGGGAACCAAGAGACCCAGTACTTC. Translation gives CASSEWGGNQETQYF.

V gene TRBV19 combines with J gene TRBJ1-4, with unresolved D. The germline V gene has CDR1 LNHDA and CDR2 SQIVND (reference sequence). The CDR3 sequence is 12 residues long. Trimming shortened V by 7 bases and J by 6 bases, and 9 bases separated the two germline ends. Here the CDR3 reads CASKTGDEKLFF. CDR3 DNA sequence: TGTGCCAGTAAGACCGGGGATGAAAAACTGTTTTTT.

This clonotype has only a few counts. The chain employs TRBV20-1 and TRBJ2-5; 14 bases align to TRBD2. CDR1 is DFQATT and CDR2 is SNEGSKA in the germline V gene (reference sequence). The ends lost 3 bases at V and 1 base at J; junction bases unmatched: 13. This CDR3 comprises 19 residues. CDR3 residues: CSARFLGLAGGSIQETQYF. The DNA of the CDR3 is TGCAGTGCTAGGTTTCTCGGACTAGCGGGGGGCTCGATCCAAGAGACCCAGTACTTC.

J is TRBJ2-1 and V is TRBV6-5; D ambiguous. The germline V gene has CDR1 MNHEY and CDR2 SVGAGI. The ends were cut back, 6 bases at V and 7 bases at J, with 10 bases in the middle. This CDR3 is 12 amino acids long. CDR3 residues: CASSHRENEQFF. CDR3 nucleotide sequence: TGTGCCAGCAGCCACCGTGAAAATGAGCAGTTCTTC.

The genes are TRBV19 and TRBJ2-1; D uncertain. V was clipped by 5 bases and J by 8 bases, with 13 bases between them. Germline loops: CDR1 LNHDA, CDR2 SQIVND (reference sequence). The CDR3 contains 13 residues. The CDR3 nucleotides are TGTGCCAGTAGTCCGACCATAGGCTATGAGCAGTTCTTC. Protein sequence: CASSPTIGYEQFF. Combining the CDR3 with reference TRBV19 and TRBJ2-1 gives the whole variable domain DGGITQSPKYLFRKEGQNVTLSCEQNLNHDAMYWYRQDPGQGLRLIYYSQIVNDFQKGDIAEGYSVSREKKESFPLTVTSAQKNPTAFYLCASSPTIGYEQFFGPGTRLTVL.

Note on this clonotype: Possible read error: a much larger clone is one base away. No conserved phenylalanine or tryptophan is present at the end of the CDR3, so a read error is the likely explanation. The chain joins TRBV24-1 to TRBJ2-1; possibly TRBD1 for D (6 bases). V was trimmed by 10 bases and J by 2 bases, leaving 14 bases between them. In germline, CDR1 is KGHDR, CDR2 SFDVKD. The CDR3 sequence is 14 residues long. The CDR3 loop is CATGHGQTYNEQFL. CDR3 nucleotide sequence: TGTGCCACGGGTCATGGACAGACCTACAATGAGCAGTTCTTA.

This clonotype has a count of ten or more. The V and J genes are TRBV25-1 and TRBJ2-7, with 7 bases matching TRBD1. The CDR3 contains 15 residues. V lost 5 bases, J lost 2 bases, and 9 bases stayed unmatched. CDR1 and CDR2 (germline): MGHDK, SYGVNS. The DNA for the CDR3 is TGTGCCAGCAGTCCAGCCAGACAGGGCGCCTACGAGCAGTACTTC. Encoded protein: CASSPARQGAYEQYF.

This clonotype was picked up many times. The rearrangement uses TRBV7-2 and TRBJ1-6, with D possibly matching TRBD1 (6 bases). Germline-derived CDR1 and CDR2 are SGHTA and FQGNSA. This CDR3 region has 14 residues. The ends were cut back, 1 base at V and 11 bases at J, with 12 bases in the middle. Written as DNA, the CDR3 is TGTGCCAGCAGCTTAGGAGGGGGGAAGCCACCCCTCCACTTT. As protein: CASSLGGGKPPLHF. Full variable domain (remainder filled in from reference TRBV7-2 and TRBJ1-6): GAGVSQSPSNKVTEKGKDVELRCDPISGHTALYWYRQSLGQGLEFLIYFQGNSAPDKSGLPSDRFSAERTGGSVSTLTIQRTQQEDSAVYLCASSLGGGKPPLHFGNGTRLTVT.

The chain joins TRBV20-1 to TRBJ1-5; D ambiguous. V dropped 3 bases and J dropped 5 bases, with 14 bases sitting between them. CDR1 is DFQATT and CDR2 is SNEGSKA in the germline V gene (reference sequence). The CDR3 is made up of 14 amino acids. The CDR3 here is CSASLTSADQPQHF. The CDR3 DNA is TGCAGTGCTAGCCTTACCTCAGCGGATCAGCCCCAGCATTTT.

Only a few counts were recorded for this clonotype. This chain joins TRBV12-3 or TRBV12-4 and TRBJ1-2, with TRBD1 identical over 9 bases. This CDR3 comprises 15 residues. J was trimmed by 8 bases and V by 6 bases; bases with no gene match: 13. The chain's CDR3 is CASRTGTGSLRGYTF. CDR3 coding DNA: TGTGCCAGCAGAACCGGGACAGGGAGTCTAAGGGGCTACACCTTC.

J is TRBJ1-5 and V is TRBV7-6; 7 bases line up with TRBD1. Germline V gives CDR1 SGHVS, CDR2 FNYEAQ. This CDR3 spans 16 amino acids. Trimming cost V 4 bases and J 3 bases; bases outside gene matches: 9. The CDR3 spells CASSSFSTGYNQPQHF. CDR3 DNA: TGTGCCAGCAGCTCCTTCTCGACAGGGTACAATCAGCCCCAGCATTTT.

The V gene is TRBV5-6, the J gene TRBJ2-2; D perhaps matches TRBD1 (6 bases). V shed 3 bases and J shed 2 bases, with 11 bases lying between them. The CDR3 consists of 15 residues. Germline V gene data show CDR1 as SGHDT and CDR2 as YYEEEE. The CDR3 protein is CASSWGQLNTGELFF. CDR3 DNA sequence: TGTGCCAGCAGCTGGGGACAACTAAACACCGGGGAGCTGTTTTTT.

With regard to this clonotype: At one end the junction does not follow the germline gene, possibly because of a read error. The gene calls are TRBV27 and TRBJ2-5; 9 nucleotides align to TRBD1. The CDR3 totals 15 residues. Germline loops: CDR1 MNHEY, CDR2 SMNVEV (reference sequence). The CDR3 DNA follows: TGTGACAGCAGTCCCCGGACAGGGGTCGTTGAGACCCAGTACTTC. Protein sequence: CDSSPRTGVVETQYF.

V gene TRBV19 combines with J gene TRBJ1-1; D is possibly TRBD1 (6 bases). The CDR3 extends over 15 amino acids. The V gene lost 3 bases and the J gene lost 1 base, with 12 bases spanning the gap. Germline CDR1 and CDR2: LNHDA and SQIVND (reference sequence). CDR3 sequence reads: CASSIYRDRNTEAFF. The CDR3 region has the DNA TGTGCCAGTAGTATTTACAGGGATAGGAACACTGAAGCTTTCTTT.

This clonotype has only a few counts. The CDR3 loop is CASSFGEWNEQFF. CDR3 DNA sequence: TGTGCCAGCAGCTTTGGAGAATGGAATGAGCAGTTCTTC. The chain recombines TRBV7-6 with TRBJ2-1; D remains unclear. This CDR3 contains 13 residues. V was cut by 3 bases and J by 7 bases, with 10 bases left in between. Germline V lookup: CDR1 SGHVS, CDR2 FNYEAQ.

This clonotype was seen a single time. This rearrangement joins TRBV6-1 to TRBJ2-2; D unclear. The germline V gene has CDR1 MNHNS and CDR2 SASEGT. V lost 2 bases to trimming and J lost 4 bases, with 5 bases between them. The CDR3 has 13 residues. The CDR3 here is CASSEWGTGELFF. CDR3 DNA: TGTGCCAGCAGTGAATGGGGCACCGGGGAGCTGTTTTTT.

The chain's CDR3 is CASSSRGLYNSPLHF. CDR3 sequence (DNA): TGTGCCAGCAGCTCCAGGGGGCTGTATAATTCACCCCTCCACTTT. The chain uses TRBV6-1 and TRBJ1-6; the match to TRBD1 covers 8 bases. Germline CDR1 reads MNHNS; CDR2 reads SASEGT. The length of the CDR3 is 15 residues. The J segment lost 4 bases and the V segment lost 6 bases, leaving 5 bases of the junction unmatched.

V usage is TRBV27 and J usage is TRBJ1-6; TRBD1 is a possible D gene (6 bases). The germline gives CDR1 MNHEY, CDR2 SMNVEV (reference sequence). The CDR3 sequence is 17 residues long. V lost 6 bases and J lost 4, with 19 bases in between. The CDR3 here is CASSSLRGATYNSPLHF. The CDR3 DNA reads as TGTGCCAGCAGCTCTCTCAGGGGAGCTACGTATAATTCACCCCTCCACTTT.